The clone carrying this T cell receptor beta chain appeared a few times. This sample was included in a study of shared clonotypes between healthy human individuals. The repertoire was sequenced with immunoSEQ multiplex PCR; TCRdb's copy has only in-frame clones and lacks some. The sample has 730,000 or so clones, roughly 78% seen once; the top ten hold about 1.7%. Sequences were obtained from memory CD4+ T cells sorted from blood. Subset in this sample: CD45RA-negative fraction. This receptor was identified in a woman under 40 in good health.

The CDR3 loop is CASSLVAGAQETQYF. The CDR3 DNA reads as TGTGCCAGCAGCTTAGTAGCCGGGGCCCAAGAGACCCAGTACTTC. V gene TRBV7-2 combines with J gene TRBJ2-5; possibly TRBD1 or TRBD2 for D (5 bases each). The CDR3 loop spans 15 amino acids. Per germline, CDR1 SGHTA and CDR2 FQGNSA. Between the trimmed V and J ends, which lost 1 base and 1 base, there was a span of 10 bases.